Listed below are T cell receptor beta chains from one sample, sequenced in a study of T cells after yellow fever vaccination. TCRdb used MiXCR to reprocess the 5' RACE reads, holding one entry per CDR3 protein. The table has under 250,000 distinct CDR3 sequences, roughly 3% seen once. Sequenced here: CD4+ T cells sorted from PBMCs, sampled 10 days after the yellow fever booster vaccination. All receptors come from a man younger than 30 who received the YFV17D yellow fever vaccine. CDR3s include the opening cysteine and the closing phenylalanine or tryptophan. A D gene is named only where the DNA matches it firmly. Some rows mark clone size as missing; the rest say once, few, many or name a class of expanded clone.

J | D | length | size | V | CDR3 | DNA
TRBJ2-1 | . | 15 | many | TRBV11-2 | CASSTPQGRDNEQFF | TGTGCCAGCAGCACCCCCCAGGGAAGGGACAATGAGCAGTTCTTC
TRBJ2-5 | . | 14 | many | TRBV4-3 | CASSQRGLQETQYF | TGCGCCAGCAGCCAACGGGGGCTCCAAGAGACCCAGTACTTC
TRBJ1-2 | TRBD1 | 15 | . | TRBV5-5 | CASSLDRRPTYGYTF | TGTGCCAGCAGCCTGGACAGGCGACCGACCTATGGCTACACCTTC
TRBJ1-6 | TRBD1 | 15 | once | TRBV27 | CASSSLGTGHSPLHF | TGTGCCAGCAGTAGTTTAGGGACAGGACATTCACCCCTCCACTTT
TRBJ2-7 | TRBD2 | 20 | many | TRBV4-1 | CASSQDGGRPGLAGGYEQYF | TGCGCCAGCAGCCAAGATGGCGGAAGACCGGGACTAGCGGGGGGCTACGAGCAGTACTTC
TRBJ1-3 | . | 15 | few | TRBV12-3/TRBV12-4 | CASTGQRIPGNTIYF | TGTGCCAGCACTGGACAGCGGATACCTGGAAACACCATATATTTT
TRBJ1-1 | TRBD1 | 14 | many | TRBV7-9 | CASSLEVQGGDAFF | TGTGCCAGCAGCTTAGAGGTCCAGGGGGGTGATGCTTTCTTT
TRBJ1-6 | . | 16 | few | TRBV6-5 | CASSYQAGGGNSPLHF | TGTGCCAGCAGTTACCAAGCCGGGGGGGGCAATTCACCCCTCCACTTT
TRBJ2-5 | . | 13 | . | TRBV6-1 | CASREGIWETQYF | TGTGCCAGCAGAGAGGGGATATGGGAGACCCAGTACTTC
TRBJ2-1 | . | 13 | . | TRBV5-4 | CASTMVSYNEQFF | TGTGCCAGCACTATGGTCTCCTACAATGAGCAGTTCTTC
TRBJ1-1 | TRBD1 | 16 | few | TRBV18 | CASSPGSGRGVKEAFF | TGTGCCAGCTCACCGGGGAGTGGCAGGGGGGTTAAAGAAGCTTTCTTT
TRBJ2-5 | TRBD1 | 16 | . | TRBV5-1 | CASSSGRDRVQETQYF | TGCGCCAGCAGCTCGGGCCGGGACAGGGTTCAAGAGACCCAGTACTTC
TRBJ1-1 | . | 14 | few | TRBV7-2 | CASSLYRSYTEAFF | TGTGCCAGCAGCTTATACAGATCATACACTGAAGCTTTCTTT
TRBJ2-1 | . | 16 | few | TRBV5-1 | CASSLPSLRGYNEQFF | TGCGCCAGCAGCTTGCCATCCCTACGTGGCTACAATGAGCAGTTCTTC
TRBJ2-1 | TRBD2 | 13 | many | TRBV24-1 | CATSGLAGNEQFF | TGTGCCACCAGTGGATTAGCGGGCAATGAGCAGTTCTTC
TRBJ2-5 | . | 14 | many | TRBV12-3/TRBV12-4 | CASSRQGGAETQYF | TGTGCCAGCAGCAGACAGGGAGGGGCCGAGACCCAGTACTTC
TRBJ2-5 | . | 12 | few | TRBV20-1 | CSAAPGEETQYF | TGCAGTGCTGCCCCTGGCGAGGAGACCCAGTACTTC
TRBJ2-3 | TRBD2 | 13 | many | TRBV11-3 | CASSAGGGDTQYF | TGTGCCAGCAGCGCGGGGGGGGGAGATACGCAGTATTTT
TRBJ2-5 | TRBD1 | 17 | . | TRBV5-1 | CASSSRSGTGTAETQYF | TGCGCCAGCAGCTCACGCTCCGGGACAGGGACAGCAGAGACCCAGTACTTC
TRBJ2-2 | . | 14 | . | TRBV9 | CASRFGAQGGELFF | TGTGCCAGCAGATTTGGGGCGCAAGGAGGGGAGCTGTTTTTT
TRBJ2-5 | . | 15 | few | TRBV27 | CASSLFSGSQETQYF | TGTGCCAGCAGTTTATTCTCTGGGAGTCAAGAGACCCAGTACTTC
TRBJ2-5 | . | 14 | many | TRBV24-1 | CATSEGGHQETQYF | TGTGCCACCAGTGAAGGGGGGCACCAAGAGACCCAGTACTTC
TRBJ2-2 | . | 18 | . | TRBV7-3 | CASSFAGSGTANTGELFF | TGTGCCAGCAGCTTTGCGGGGAGTGGGACAGCGAACACCGGGGAGCTGTTTTTT
TRBJ2-1 | TRBD2 | 18 | many | TRBV4-3 | CASSQDGRRLAGYNEQFF | TGCGCCAGCAGCCAAGATGGCCGAAGGCTAGCGGGCTACAATGAGCAGTTCTTC
TRBJ1-2 | . | 8 | few | TRBV6-2/TRBV6-3 | CAGYGYTF | TGTGCCGGCTATGGCTACACCTTC
TRBJ1-6 | . | 15 | . | TRBV20-1 | CSAPRGGSYNSPLHF | TGCAGTGCCCCACGGGGGGGCTCCTATAATTCACCCCTCCACTTT
TRBJ2-2 | . | 13 | few | TRBV5-4 | CASSVRVTGELFF | TGTGCCAGCAGCGTTCGGGTAACCGGGGAGCTGTTTTTT
TRBJ2-1 | . | 17 | many | TRBV5-1 | CASSLGPSRGNYNEQFF | TGCGCCAGCAGCTTGGGCCCTTCACGGGGGAATTACAATGAGCAGTTCTTC
TRBJ1-1 | . | 13 | many | TRBV6-5 | CASVRAQNTEAFF | TGTGCCAGCGTACGGGCTCAGAACACTGAAGCTTTCTTT
TRBJ1-2 | . | 16 | . | TRBV5-4 | CASSRPASAANYGYTF | TGTGCCAGCAGCCGGCCCGCCTCGGCAGCTAACTATGGCTACACCTTC
TRBJ2-7 | TRBD1 | 13 | many | TRBV6-5 | CASRRDRGYEQYF | TGTGCCAGCAGGCGGGACAGGGGCTACGAGCAGTACTTC
TRBJ1-2 | . | 15 | many | TRBV29-1 | CSAQFGGAVNYGYTF | TGCAGCGCCCAGTTTGGGGGGGCCGTAAACTATGGCTACACCTTC
TRBJ2-3 | TRBD2 | 13 | many | TRBV10-3 | CATRGGSTDTQYF | TGTGCCACCCGGGGGGGCAGCACAGATACGCAGTATTTT
TRBJ2-2 | . | 16 | many | TRBV15 | CATSRASPPVGGELFF | TGTGCCACCAGCAGAGCTAGTCCCCCGGTGGGCGGGGAGCTGTTTTTT
TRBJ1-1 | . | 13 | many | TRBV10-3 | CASNDNLNTEAFF | TGTGCCAGTAATGACAACCTGAACACTGAAGCTTTCTTT
TRBJ2-7 | . | 15 | . | TRBV6-1 | CASSNPRDGPYEQYF | TGTGCCAGCAGTAACCCCCGGGACGGACCCTACGAGCAGTACTTC
TRBJ1-6 | . | 15 | . | TRBV7-9 | CASSFSGSRNSPLHF | TGTGCCAGCAGCTTTTCGGGATCCAGGAATTCACCCCTCCACTTT
TRBJ2-4 | . | 14 | few | TRBV29-1 | CSVEDWTRKNIQYF | TGCAGCGTTGAAGATTGGACCAGAAAAAACATTCAGTACTTC
TRBJ2-5 | TRBD2 | 16 | few | TRBV20-1 | CSARPGLASPGQTQYF | TGCAGTGCTAGACCGGGACTAGCAAGCCCGGGACAGACCCAGTACTTC
TRBJ1-1 | . | 12 | few | TRBV12-3/TRBV12-4 | CASSLASTGGNF | TGTGCCAGCAGTTTAGCGAGTACGGGGGGAAACTTT
TRBJ2-3 | . | 16 | . | TRBV12-3/TRBV12-4 | CASSFLLQASTDTQYF | TGTGCCAGCAGTTTTCTGCTACAGGCCAGCACAGATACGCAGTATTTT
TRBJ2-5 | TRBD2 | 15 | few | TRBV12-3/TRBV12-4 | CASSFGGGRQETQYF | TGTGCCAGCAGTTTCGGGGGGGGCCGACAAGAGACCCAGTACTTC
TRBJ1-6 | TRBD1 | 15 | few | TRBV4-3 | CASSQVEGARSPLHF | TGCGCCAGCAGCCAAGTAGAGGGGGCTAGGTCACCCCTCCACTTT
TRBJ2-2 | TRBD1 | 18 | . | TRBV6-5 | CASSYPPNRGRGTGELFF | TGTGCCAGCAGTTACCCCCCGAACAGGGGGCGCGGAACCGGGGAGCTGTTTTTT
TRBJ1-2 | . | 14 | few | TRBV28 | CASSFTDQGGSYTF | TGTGCCAGCAGTTTTACGGACCAGGGAGGGAGCTACACCTTC
TRBJ1-2 | . | 13 | . | TRBV2 | CASSDHRVYGYTF | TGTGCCAGCAGTGACCACAGGGTATATGGCTACACCTTC
TRBJ2-7 | . | 12 | many | TRBV6-2/TRBV6-3 | CASSRPPYEQYF | TGTGCCAGCAGTAGGCCCCCATACGAGCAGTACTTC
TRBJ1-1 | . | 16 | many | TRBV5-1 | CASSLVWGGGNTEAFF | TGCGCCAGCAGCTTGGTATGGGGTGGCGGGAACACTGAAGCTTTCTTT
TRBJ1-2 | . | 13 | few | TRBV24-1 | CATSLPPVYGYTF | TGTGCCACCAGTTTACCGCCGGTCTATGGCTACACCTTC
TRBJ1-1 | . | 14 | many | TRBV5-6 | CASSGNSGNTEAFF | TGTGCCAGCAGCGGGAACAGCGGGAACACTGAAGCTTTCTTT
TRBJ1-1 | . | 14 | many | TRBV7-9 | CASSLAGSSEEAFF | TGTGCCAGCAGCTTAGCGGGCAGCTCAGAAGAAGCTTTCTTT
TRBJ2-5 | . | 15 | few | TRBV5-1 | CASSLATEVQETQYF | TGCGCCAGCAGCTTGGCGACAGAGGTCCAAGAGACCCAGTACTTC
TRBJ1-6 | TRBD1 | 15 | few | TRBV7-3 | CASSATGFYNSPLHF | TGTGCCAGCAGCGCGACAGGGTTCTATAATTCACCCCTCCACTTT
TRBJ2-3 | . | 14 | . | TRBV7-3 | CASSLQGMTDTQYF | TGTGCCAGCAGCTTACAGGGAATGACAGATACGCAGTATTTT
TRBJ2-1 | . | 15 | many | TRBV29-1 | CSVSDGGRGYNEQFF | TGCAGCGTCTCCGACGGGGGCAGGGGTTACAATGAGCAGTTCTTC
TRBJ1-5 | TRBD1 | 17 | many | TRBV7-9 | CASSLALKAGGSQPQHF | TGTGCCAGCAGCTTAGCGCTAAAGGCAGGGGGCTCTCAGCCCCAGCATTTT
TRBJ1-1 | TRBD1 | 14 | many | TRBV7-2 | CASSQQGASTEAFF | TGTGCCAGCAGTCAACAGGGGGCTTCTACTGAAGCTTTCTTT
TRBJ2-2 | . | 14 | few | TRBV20-1 | CSGVSGGQGGELFF | TGCAGTGGAGTTAGCGGGGGACAGGGCGGGGAGCTGTTTTTT